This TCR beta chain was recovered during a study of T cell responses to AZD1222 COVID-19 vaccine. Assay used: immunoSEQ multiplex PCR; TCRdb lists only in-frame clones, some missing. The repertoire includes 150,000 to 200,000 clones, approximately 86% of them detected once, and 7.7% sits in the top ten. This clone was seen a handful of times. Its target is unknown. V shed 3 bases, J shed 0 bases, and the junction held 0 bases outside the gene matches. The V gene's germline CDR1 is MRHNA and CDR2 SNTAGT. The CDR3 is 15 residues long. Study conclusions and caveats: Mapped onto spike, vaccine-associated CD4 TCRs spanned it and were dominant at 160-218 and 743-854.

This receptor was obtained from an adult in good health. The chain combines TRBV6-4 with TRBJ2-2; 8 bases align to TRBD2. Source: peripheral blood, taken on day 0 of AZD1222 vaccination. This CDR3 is CASSEGLANTGELFF. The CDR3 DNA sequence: TGTGCCAGCAGTGAGGGACTAGCGAACACCGGGGAGCTGTTTTTT.